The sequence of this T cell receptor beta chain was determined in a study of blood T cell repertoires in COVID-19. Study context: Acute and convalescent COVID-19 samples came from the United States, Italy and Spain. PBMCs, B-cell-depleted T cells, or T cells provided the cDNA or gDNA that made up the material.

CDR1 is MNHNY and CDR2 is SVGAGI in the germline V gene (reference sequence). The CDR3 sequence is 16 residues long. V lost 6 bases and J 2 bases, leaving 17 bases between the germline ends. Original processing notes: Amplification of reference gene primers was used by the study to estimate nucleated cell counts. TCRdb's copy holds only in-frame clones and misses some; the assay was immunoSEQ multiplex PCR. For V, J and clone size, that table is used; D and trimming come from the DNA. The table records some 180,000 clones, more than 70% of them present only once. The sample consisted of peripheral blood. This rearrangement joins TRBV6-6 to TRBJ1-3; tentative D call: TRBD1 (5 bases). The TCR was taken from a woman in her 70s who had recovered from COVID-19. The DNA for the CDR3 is TGTGCCAGCAGGGATCAGGGAACGCTCCCTGGAAACACCATATATTTT. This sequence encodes CASRDQGTLPGNTIYF.